Following are 8 T cell receptor beta chains from one sample sequenced in a study of type 1 regulatory T cells. Findings and caveats of the study: Type 1 regulatory T cells had a more restricted TCR repertoire than non-type 1 regulatory T cells.

TCRdb redid the calling of the reads with MiXCR, one entry per CDR3 protein. The sample lists under 75,000 distinct CDR3 sequences, around 21% occurring once. Antigen specificity for these receptors is unknown. The sequenced sample was cultured type 1 regulatory T (Tr1) cells, either the whole culture or a sorted fraction (not recorded which). These receptors were taken from a human donor in good health.

This clonotype was counted at least ten times. The chain joins TRBV28 to TRBJ1-1; TRBD1 might be the D (5 bases). This CDR3 contains 12 residues. V was cut by 5 bases and J by 11 bases, with 15 bases left in between. Germline lookup yields CDR1 MDHEN and CDR2 SYDVKM. The CDR3: CASSIGTPGAFF. DNA for the CDR3: TGTGCCAGCAGTATTGGGACCCCAGGGGCTTTCTTT. Complete variable domain (other parts from reference TRBV28 and TRBJ1-1): DVKVTQSSRYLVKRTGEKVFLECVQDMDHENMFWYRQDPGLGLRLIYFSYDVKMKEKGDIPEGYSVSREKKERFSLILESASTNQTSMYLCASSIGTPGAFFGQGTRLTVV.

With respect to this clonotype: This may be a read error: a much more frequent sequence differs by one nucleotide. The CDR3 here is CASSRTSGMGDMQYF. The CDR3 nucleotides read TGCGCCAGCAGCCGGACTAGCGGGATGGGAGATATGCAGTATTTT. The chain links TRBV5-1 to TRBJ2-3; 12 bases line up with TRBD2. The CDR3 totals 15 residues. Germline-derived CDR1 and CDR2 are SGHRS and YFSETQ.

This clonotype has more than one count but fewer than ten. CDR3 sequence (DNA): TGCAGTGCTAGTACTAGCACAGATACGCAGTATTTT. The encoded protein is CSASTSTDTQYF. The J gene is TRBJ2-3, the V gene TRBV20-1; D not resolved. The ends were cut back, 3 bases at V and 0 bases at J, with 4 bases in the middle. This CDR3 spans 12 amino acids. CDR1 and CDR2 (germline): DFQATT, SNEGSKA (reference sequence).

At least ten counts were recorded for this clonotype. V and J are TRBV4-2 and TRBJ1-1; maybe TRBD1 (5 bases). Trimming pared 4 bases from V and 2 bases from J, leaving 11 bases between. Germline assignment: CDR1 LGHNA and CDR2 YNFKEQ. This CDR3 has 14 amino acids. The CDR3 reads CASSRTGLNTEAFF. Here the CDR3 DNA reads TGTGCCAGCAGCCGAACAGGACTCAACACTGAAGCTTTCTTT.

This clonotype has ten or more counts. V and J are TRBV12-3 or TRBV12-4 and TRBJ2-3; TRBD1 is a possible D gene (5 bases). V was pared by 1 base and J by 1 base, with 9 bases between. This CDR3 has 15 residues. This CDR3 is CASSLGGQRTDTQYF. The CDR3 DNA reads as TGTGCCAGCAGTTTAGGGGGCCAACGCACAGATACGCAGTATTTT.

This clonotype was recorded many times. The chain employs TRBV28 and TRBJ1-5, with a tentative D call TRBD1 (5 bases). Per the germline V gene, CDR1 is MDHEN and CDR2 is SYDVKM. CDR3 size: 14 residues. The germline V and J ends were trimmed by 1 base and 1 base, with 5 bases remaining between them. The CDR3 loop is CASSLSGSNQPQHF. The CDR3 region has the DNA TGTGCCAGCAGTTTATCAGGGAGCAATCAGCCCCAGCATTTT.

This clonotype has only a few counts. This chain connects TRBV5-1 to TRBJ2-1; no reliable D call. V was clipped by 1 base and J by 9 bases, with 17 bases between them. The CDR3 sequence is 15 residues long. Germline CDR1 SGHRS, CDR2 YFSETQ. The CDR3 spells CASSLLSPPESEQFF. CDR3 bases: TGCGCCAGCAGCTTGTTATCCCCGCCGGAGTCTGAGCAGTTCTTC.

This clonotype was counted only a few times. The rearrangement links TRBV24-1 to TRBJ2-1, with D perhaps matching TRBD1 or TRBD2 (6 bases each). The CDR3 is 14 residues long. Trimming left V 4 bases short and J 9 bases short, with 15 bases between. The germline V gene has CDR1 KGHDR and CDR2 SFDVKD. This chain's CDR3 is CATSEHRLGGEQFF. CDR3 coding DNA: TGTGCCACCAGTGAGCACAGACTAGGGGGTGAGCAGTTCTTC.